This is a list of T cell receptor beta chains from one sample in a study of blood T cell repertoires in COVID-19. Assay: immunoSEQ multiplex PCR; the TCRdb copy retains only in-frame clones and omits some. The sample includes around 170,000 clones, 80% to 90% seen only once; the top ten take 13% to 15%. Sequencing was carried out using peripheral blood. The receptors come from a man aged 25 to 40 with active or convalescent COVID-19. Each CDR3 is given with its conserved first and last residue. The D gene is left open where the match is weak. Rows may omit the clone size; those that give it use once, few, many or a size class.

>TRBV5-4|-|-|TRBJ2-1
CASSLVPAGSYNEQFF
TGTGCCAGCAGCTTGGTTCCAGCGGGCTCCTACAATGAGCAGTTCTTC
>TRBV11-2|-|TRBD2|TRBJ2-7
CASSPMGGAAYEQYF
TGTGCCAGCAGCCCGATGGGAGGGGCAGCGTACGAGCAGTACTTC
>TRBV7-2|-|TRBD2|TRBJ2-1
CASSLGGSGRNNEQFF
TGTGCCAGCAGCTTAGGCGGTAGCGGGAGGAACAATGAGCAGTTCTTC
>TRBV10-1|-|TRBD1|TRBJ1-5
CASSEPGQGPNQPQHF
TGCGCCAGCAGTGAACCGGGACAGGGGCCCAATCAGCCCCAGCATTTT
>TRBV7-9|-|TRBD2|TRBJ2-1
CASSGGIYNEQFF
TGTGCCAGTAGCGGGGGGATCTACAATGAGCAGTTCTTC
>TRBV30|-|-|TRBJ1-4
CACSGQTGEKLFF
TGTGCCTGCTCCGGACAGACAGGAGAAAAACTGTTTTTT
>TRBV4-1|-|-|TRBJ1-1
CASSQYRTLNTEAFF
TGCGCCAGCAGCCAATACAGGACCCTGAACACTGAAGCTTTCTTT
>TRBV5-1|-|TRBD1|TRBJ1-5
CASSFTGEGQPQHF
TGCGCCAGCAGCTTTACAGGGGAAGGGCAGCCCCAGCATTTT
>TRBV6-2/TRBV6-3|-|-|TRBJ1-3
CASSYSLEAYPSGNTIYF
TGTGCCAGCAGTTACTCTTTGGAGGCCTACCCATCTGGAAACACCATATATTTT
>TRBV4-1|-|-|TRBJ2-7
CASSQAPGYEQYF
TGCGCCAGCAGCCAGGCCCCTGGCTACGAGCAGTACTTC
>TRBV29-1|-|TRBD1|TRBJ1-4
CSTRDRGDEKLFF
TGCAGCACCCGGGACAGGGGGGATGAAAAACTGTTTTTT
>TRBV3-1/TRBV3-2|-|-|TRBJ1-1
CASTTRGYEGAFF
TGTGCCAGCACCACAAGAGGATATGAGGGAGCTTTCTTT
>TRBV2|-|-|TRBJ1-5
CASSDGVWQPQHF
TGTGCCAGCAGTGACGGGGTCTGGCAGCCCCAGCATTTT
>TRBV18|-|-|TRBJ2-2
CASSWNTGELFF
TGTGCCAGCTCCTGGAACACCGGGGAGCTGTTTTTT
>TRBV7-9|-|TRBD1|TRBJ1-1
CASSSPGTGVNTEAFF
TGTGCCAGCAGCTCTCCCGGGACAGGAGTGAACACTGAAGCTTTCTTT
>TRBV7-2|-|TRBD1|TRBJ2-7
CASSLAQGQIYEQYF
TGTGCCAGCAGCTTAGCGCAGGGACAGATATACGAGCAGTACTTC
>TRBV27|-|TRBD1|TRBJ2-7
CASRGLQGAYEQYF
TGTGCCAGCAGGGGCCTCCAGGGGGCTTACGAGCAGTACTTC
>TRBV6-2/TRBV6-3|-|-|TRBJ1-5
CASSYQGRNQPQHF
TGTGCCAGCAGTTATCAGGGGCGCAATCAGCCCCAGCATTTT
>TRBV21-1|-|-|TRBJ2-1
CASSADREPHNEQFF
TGTGCCAGCAGCGCCGACAGGGAACCTCACAATGAGCAGTTCTTC
>TRBV19|-|-|TRBJ1-2
CASLTRDTANYGYTF
TGTGCCAGTTTGACCCGGGACACTGCTAACTATGGCTACACCTTC
>TRBV6-1|-|TRBD1|TRBJ1-2
CASSEAGWDRADGYTF
TGTGCCAGCAGTGAAGCGGGGTGGGACAGGGCGGATGGCTACACCTTC
>TRBV4-3|-|-|TRBJ2-7
CASSQDRQGSNEQYF
TGCGCCAGCAGCCAAGACCGGCAGGGTTCAAACGAGCAGTACTTC
>TRBV9|-|-|TRBJ1-5
CASSVGQGWQPQHF
TGTGCCAGCAGCGTAGGTCAGGGCTGGCAGCCCCAGCATTTT
>TRBV11-2|-|TRBD1|TRBJ1-1
CASSSEGQLNTEAFF
TGTGCCAGCAGCTCCGAGGGACAGTTAAACACTGAAGCTTTCTTT
>TRBV5-4|-|TRBD1|TRBJ2-6
CASSTGTGGSGANVLTF
TGTGCCAGCAGCACCGGGACAGGGGGCTCTGGGGCCAACGTCCTGACTTTC
>TRBV12-3/TRBV12-4|-|-|TRBJ2-3
CASSNQNTQYF
TGTGCCAGCAGCAATCAGAATACGCAGTATTTT
>TRBV2|once|TRBD1|TRBJ1-2
CASSEDRGLYGYTF
TGTGCCAGCAGTGAGGACAGGGGGCTCTATGGCTACACCTTC
>TRBV30|-|TRBD2|TRBJ2-2
CAWILAGGPPGELFF
TGTGCCTGGATACTAGCGGGGGGGCCTCCCGGGGAGCTGTTTTTT
>TRBV5-1|-|TRBD2|TRBJ2-3
CASSLASGGITDTQYF
TGCGCCAGCAGCTTGGCTAGCGGGGGGATCACAGATACGCAGTATTTT
>TRBV25-1|few|-|TRBJ1-6
CASSESVLGEGNSPLHF
TGTGCCAGCAGTGAATCTGTCTTAGGGGAGGGAAATTCACCCCTCCACTTT
>TRBV19|-|TRBD1|TRBJ1-1
CASSGGQASLAFF
TGTGCCAGTAGTGGGGGACAGGCGTCTCTAGCTTTCTTT
>TRBV12-5|-|-|TRBJ2-1
CARATDPDNEQFF
TGTGCTAGAGCGACAGACCCTGACAATGAGCAGTTCTTC
>TRBV7-6|-|TRBD1|TRBJ2-7
CASSPPPDRAHHYEQYF
TGTGCCAGCAGCCCGCCCCCGGACAGGGCACACCACTACGAGCAGTACTTC
>TRBV25-1|-|TRBD1|TRBJ1-1
CASSESLTGQGTEAFF
TGTGCCAGCAGTGAATCTCTCACGGGACAGGGGACTGAAGCTTTCTTT
>TRBV28|-|-|TRBJ1-6
CASSSITTAGGSPLHF
TGTGCCAGCAGTTCTATTACGACGGCCGGGGGTTCACCCCTCCACTTT
>TRBV7-8|-|TRBD1|TRBJ1-1
CASSLGTVEAFF
TGTGCCAGCAGCTTGGGGACAGTTGAAGCTTTCTTT
>TRBV3-1/TRBV3-2|-|TRBD2|TRBJ2-3
CASSSGGGASDTQYF
TGTGCCAGCAGTTCGGGCGGGGGGGCATCAGATACGCAGTATTTT
>TRBV30|-|TRBD1|TRBJ1-5
CAWSANWWDSSNQPQHF
TGTGCCTGGAGTGCGAATTGGTGGGACAGTAGCAATCAGCCCCAGCATTTT
>TRBV10-3|-|TRBD1|TRBJ2-7
CAISSGTGGYEQYF
TGTGCCATCAGCTCCGGGACAGGGGGCTACGAGCAGTACTTC
>TRBV24-1|-|TRBD1|TRBJ1-2
CATSEGQGGRAYGYTF
TGTGCCACCAGTGAGGGACAGGGGGGGCGCGCCTATGGCTACACCTTC